This T cell receptor (beta chain) was documented in a study of blood T cell repertoires in COVID-19. Study-wide background: Samples came from the United States, Italy and Spain, spanning acute and convalescent COVID-19. T cells, B-cell-depleted T cells, or PBMCs provided the cDNA or gDNA that served as material.

CDR3 length: 17 residues. CDR1 is LGHNA and CDR2 is YSLEER in the germline V gene. V lost 6 bases and J lost 3, with 20 bases in between. In the source study's methods: Reference gene primer amplification gave estimated nucleated cell counts. Clones were sequenced by immunoSEQ multiplex PCR, and TCRdb holds only the in-frame ones, with some missing. Clonal size and the V and J genes are those of that table, whereas D and trimming came from the DNA. The top ten clones hold 0.75% to 1% of a sample with some 250,000 clones, 88% of them seen once. This clonotype originated in a woman aged 40-49 years who had recovered from COVID-19. Sequencing was carried out using peripheral blood. The chain has TRBV4-3 and TRBJ2-2; possible D gene TRBD2, 6 bases. CDR3 region: CASSQMWAGWDTGELFF. The CDR3, as DNA: TGCGCCAGCAGTCAGATGTGGGCGGGATGGGACACCGGGGAGCTGTTTTTT.